The 17 T cell receptor beta chains below were found in one sample sequenced in a study of T cell repertoires in cytomegalovirus infection. TCRdb reanalysed the reads using MiXCR and keeps one entry per CDR3 protein. The sample lists a few hundred thousand distinct CDR3 sequences; just under 35% were seen once. These receptors lack a known antigen. The material sequenced was cultured PBMCs, taken from culture after CMV antigen stimulation. The receptor set was obtained from a human donor in good health (CMV status not recorded). Some clones in this sample may be carry-over from other donors' samples.

The chain is built from TRBV7-3 and TRBJ2-1; 13 bases match TRBD2. CDR3 size: 16 residues. After removal of 5 bases from V and 8 bases from J, the junction contained 9 bases not matched to a gene. Germline V gene lookup returns CDR1 SGHTA and CDR2 FQGTGA. CDR3 nucleotide sequence: TGTGCCAGCAGCCCGACTAGCGGGAGGCCAGGGGATGAGCAGTTCTTC. Translation gives CASSPTSGRPGDEQFF.

The chain joins TRBV7-9 to TRBJ2-1, with 10 bases that match TRBD1. In germline, CDR1 is SEHNR, CDR2 FQNEAQ (reference sequence). With V trimmed by 4 bases and J by 5 bases, 2 bases remained unmatched. The CDR3 is 14 amino acids. The CDR3 spells CASSWDRGNNEQFF. The CDR3 coding sequence is TGTGCCAGCAGCTGGGACAGGGGCAACAATGAGCAGTTCTTC.

This clonotype is labeled as medium-sized. This chain uses TRBV7-2 with TRBJ2-1; D is possibly TRBD2 (7 bases). This CDR3 is built from 12 residues. CDR1 SGHTA and CDR2 FQGNSA come from the germline V gene. The V gene lost 1 base and the J gene lost 15 bases, with 13 bases spanning the gap. CDR3 nucleotide sequence: TGTGCCAGCAGCTTAGAAGTAGGGGGGGGGTTCTTC. The encoded protein is CASSLEVGGGFF. The full variable domain, with the rest looked up from reference TRBV7-2 and TRBJ2-1, is GAGVSQSPSNKVTEKGKDVELRCDPISGHTALYWYRQSLGQGLEFLIYFQGNSAPDKSGLPSDRFSAERTGGSVSTLTIQRTQQEDSAVYLCASSLEVGGGFFGPGTRLTVL.

The genes are TRBV12-5 and TRBJ2-1; 12 bases line up with TRBD2. Per germline, CDR1 LGHNT and CDR2 FRNRAP. The CDR3 contains 18 residues. With 1 base clipped from V and 4 bases from J, the junction kept 8 bases outside the gene matches. This chain's CDR3 is CASGLGLAGAFRYNEQFF. As DNA, the CDR3 is TGTGCTAGTGGTTTGGGACTAGCGGGAGCTTTCCGGTACAATGAGCAGTTCTTC.

The table lists this clonotype with many counts. The chain joins TRBV7-9 to TRBJ1-2; no definite D call. The germline V gene has CDR1 SEHNR and CDR2 FQNEAQ (reference sequence). With 6 bases removed from V and 3 bases from J, the gap between germline ends came to 11 bases. The CDR3 has 13 amino acids. CDR3 nucleotide sequence: TGTGCCAGCAGGGGATCCGGGGACTATGGCTACACCTTC. Translation gives CASRGSGDYGYTF.

This clonotype was observed many times. The rearrangement joins TRBV7-2 to TRBJ1-1; TRBD1 matches 7 bases. Per the germline V gene, CDR1 is SGHTA and CDR2 is FQGNSA. V gave up 4 bases and J gave up 2 bases; unmatched junction bases: 4. This CDR3 spans 14 amino acids. The CDR3: CASSSGQYNTEAFF. In DNA, the CDR3 is TGTGCCAGCAGCTCGGGACAGTACAACACTGAAGCTTTCTTT.

This chain links TRBV3-1 with TRBJ2-3; D is perhaps TRBD2 (6 bases). With 2 bases removed from V and 3 bases from J, the gap between germline ends came to 12 bases. The CDR3 has 15 residues. Per germline, CDR1 LGHDT and CDR2 YNNKEL (reference sequence). This chain's CDR3 is CASSQRGAGTDTQYF. CDR3 sequence (DNA): TGTGCCAGCAGCCAAAGAGGGGCGGGGACAGATACGCAGTATTTT.

Here the CDR3 reads CASSPRGRGETEAFF. The CDR3 nucleotides are TGTGCCAGCAGCCCAAGAGGCAGGGGGGAGACTGAAGCTTTCTTT. V usage is TRBV7-8 and J usage is TRBJ1-1; 7 bases are shared with TRBD1. The V gene end was trimmed by 5 bases and the J gene end by 5 bases; junction bases not matched to a gene: 11. This CDR3 region has 15 residues. CDR1 SGHVS and CDR2 FQNEAQ come from the germline V gene.

There are many counts of this clonotype. The chain employs TRBV7-9 and TRBJ2-5, with unresolved D. This CDR3 has 9 amino acids. The V and J ends lost 8 bases and 4 bases respectively, with 2 bases between them. Germline CDR1 SEHNR, CDR2 FQNEAQ (reference sequence). DNA for the CDR3: TGTGCCAGCGGAGAGACCCAGTACTTC. The encoded protein is CASGETQYF.

This clonotype was observed a single time. V is TRBV27 and J is TRBJ2-5, with 9 positions matching TRBD1. V was clipped by 5 bases and J by 1 base; unmatched bases: 17. This CDR3 is built from 19 residues. Germline V lookup: CDR1 MNHEY, CDR2 SMNVEV (reference sequence). The CDR3 reads CASSGPGTGYWGSQETQYF. CDR3 in DNA: TGTGCCAGCAGTGGCCCTGGGACAGGGTATTGGGGGTCCCAAGAGACCCAGTACTTC.

This clonotype was observed a single time. The rearrangement joins TRBV6-8 to TRBJ2-1; the D gene is possibly TRBD1 (7 bases). The germline CDR1 and CDR2 sequences are MNHGY and SAAAGT. The CDR3 is 17 amino acids. With 7 bases removed from V and 5 bases from J, the gap between germline ends came to 24 bases. The CDR3 sequence: CASTKGTAGGFNNEQFF. The DNA for the CDR3 is TGTGCCAGCACTAAGGGGACAGCTGGGGGGTTTAACAATGAGCAGTTCTTC.

The J gene is TRBJ1-5, the V gene TRBV7-6, with D possibly being TRBD1 (5 bases). Deletions cut 5 bases from V and 1 base from J, with 15 bases between. The CDR3 totals 16 residues. Germline V CDR1 and CDR2: SGHVS, FNYEAQ. CDR3 amino acids: CASSLKPGESNQPQHF. The CDR3 DNA reads as TGTGCCAGCAGCCTCAAACCGGGGGAGAGCAATCAGCCCCAGCATTTT. Complete variable domain (other parts from reference TRBV7-6 and TRBJ1-5): GAGVSQSPRYKVTKRGQDVALRCDPISGHVSLYWYRQALGQGPEFLTYFNYEAQQDKSGLPNDRFSAERPEGSISTLTIQRTEQRDSAMYRCASSLKPGESNQPQHFGDGTRLSIL.

J is TRBJ1-2 and V is TRBV7-2; TRBD1 matches 7 bases. After removal of 2 bases from V and 5 bases from J, the junction contained 5 bases not matched to a gene. The germline gives CDR1 SGHTA, CDR2 FQGNSA. The CDR3 is made up of 14 amino acids. CDR3 DNA sequence: TGTGCCAGCAGCTTAAGAATACAGGGGTATGGCTACACCTTC. Protein product: CASSLRIQGYGYTF.

V gene TRBV7-9 combines with J gene TRBJ2-4; D may be TRBD2 (5 bases). CDR3 length: 16 amino acids. Trimming cost V 4 bases and J 2 bases, with 15 bases left between them. In germline, CDR1 is SEHNR, CDR2 FQNEAQ (reference sequence). The chain's CDR3 is CASSSRERVTKNIQYF. Written as DNA, the CDR3 is TGTGCCAGCAGCTCGAGGGAGAGAGTAACCAAAAACATTCAGTACTTC.

This chain connects TRBV11-2 to TRBJ1-1; D unclear. CDR1 SGHAT and CDR2 FQNNGV come from the germline V gene. The CDR3 extends over 15 amino acids. V lost 4 bases and J 0 bases, leaving 12 bases between the germline ends. The CDR3 DNA is TGTGCCAGCAGCTCCTACGGAGACCTGAACACTGAAGCTTTCTTT. This translates into CASSSYGDLNTEAFF. Complete variable domain (other parts from reference TRBV11-2 and TRBJ1-1): EAGVAQSPRYKIIEKRQSVAFWCNPISGHATLYWYQQILGQGPKLLIQFQNNGVVDDSQLPKDRFSAERLKGVDSTLKIQPAKLEDSAVYLCASSSYGDLNTEAFFGQGTRLTVV.

The V gene is TRBV6-6, the J gene TRBJ2-1; TRBD1 matches 9 bases. Germline values: CDR1 MNHNY, CDR2 SVGAGI (reference sequence). V shed 4 bases and J 4 bases; nucleotides not matched to a gene: 5. The CDR3 totals 15 residues. The CDR3 region is CASSSDRGFYNEQFF. The CDR3 DNA follows: TGTGCCAGCAGTTCGGACAGGGGATTTTACAATGAGCAGTTCTTC.

This clonotype was observed once. The chain employs TRBV25-1 and TRBJ2-1, with D maybe TRBD2 (5 bases). V gave up 4 bases and J gave up 6 bases, with 7 bases separating them. CDR3 size: 12 residues. CDR1 and CDR2 from the germline V gene are MGHDK and SYGVNS. CDR3 in amino acids: CASSGGLNEQFF. The CDR3 DNA is TGTGCCAGCAGTGGCGGACTCAATGAGCAGTTCTTC. The complete variable domain, with remaining parts taken from reference TRBV25-1 and TRBJ2-1, reads EADIYQTPRYLVIGTGKKITLECSQTMGHDKMYWYQQDPGMELHLIHYSYGVNSTEKGDLSSESTVSRIRTEHFPLTLESARPSHTSQYLCASSGGLNEQFFGPGTRLTVL.